Below, 27 T cell receptor beta chains from the same sample are listed, as sequenced in a study of blood T cell repertoires in COVID-19. Generated by immunoSEQ multiplex PCR, the TCRdb table keeps only in-frame clones and is missing some. The sample yields roughly 200,000 clones, about 86% seen once. The specimen sequenced was peripheral blood. These receptors originate from a woman aged 45-60 years with COVID-19, enrolled during active disease.

V and J are TRBV20-1 and TRBJ2-3; D gene ambiguous. The germline gives CDR1 DFQATT, CDR2 SNEGSKA (reference sequence). This CDR3 has 11 amino acids. For the CDR3, the DNA is TGCAGCGCCAGGATGGGAGATACGCAGTATTTT. Its translation: CSARMGDTQYF.

The gene calls are TRBV5-6 and TRBJ2-7; 10 nucleotides agree with TRBD1. Germline trimming cut 5 bases from V and 2 bases from J; bases unmatched to any gene: 10. CDR1 is SGHDT, CDR2 YYEEEE, per germline. This CDR3 contains 16 residues. The CDR3 is CASRQFSGTGAYEQYV. CDR3 nucleotide sequence: TGTGCCAGCAGACAATTCTCCGGGACAGGGGCCTACGAGCAGTACGTC.

The chain couples TRBV7-2 to TRBJ2-1; 7 nucleotides align to TRBD1. The CDR3 has 13 amino acids. Germline CDR1 reads SGHTA; CDR2 reads FQGNSA. Trimming cost V 2 bases and J 7 bases; bases outside gene matches: 2. CDR3 nucleotides: TGTGCCAGCAGCTTAAACAGGGGAAATGAGCAGTTCTTC. As protein: CASSLNRGNEQFF.

The V and J genes are TRBV7-3 and TRBJ2-1; 9 bases are a match to TRBD2. CDR3 size: 18 residues. V dropped 0 bases and J dropped 5; count of bases not matched to a gene: 11. The germline V gene encodes CDR1 SGHTA and CDR2 FQGTGA. In nucleotides, the CDR3 is TGTGCCAGCAGCTTAACGAGGCTAGCGGGGACGAACAACAATGAGCAGTTCTTC. Amino acid sequence: CASSLTRLAGTNNNEQFF.

This clone appeared a single time. V is TRBV19 and J is TRBJ1-2; D not certain. V lost 5 bases and J lost 4, with 11 bases in between. The CDR3 has 13 amino acids. CDR1 LNHDA and CDR2 SQIVND come from the germline V gene (reference sequence). The CDR3 DNA is TGTGCCAGTAGTCCACAGAGTCCCTATGGCTACACCTTC. It yields the protein CASSPQSPYGYTF.

Points on this clone: The same CDR3 is also encoded by other DNA sequences in this sample. V gene TRBV5-1 combines with J gene TRBJ2-2; D may be TRBD2 (6 bases). This CDR3 spans 15 amino acids. V lost 1 base and J lost 3, with 10 bases in between. Germline V CDR1 and CDR2: SGHRS, YFSETQ. CDR3: CASSLNGGYTGELFF. In DNA, the CDR3 is TGCGCCAGCAGCTTGAACGGAGGGTACACCGGGGAGCTGTTTTTT.

The V and J genes are TRBV11-3 and TRBJ2-3; perhaps TRBD1 as D (5 bases). Germline CDR1 is SGHNT and CDR2 is YENEEA. V was clipped by 5 bases and J by 0 bases, with 12 bases between them. This CDR3 is built from 15 residues. The DNA for the CDR3 is TGTGCCAGCAGCCAAGGGGCTGCTAGCACAGATACGCAGTATTTT. This translates into CASSQGAASTDTQYF.

This clone was counted only a few times. This chain connects TRBV6-5 to TRBJ1-1; D remains ambiguous. The CDR3 totals 13 residues. Trimming took off 8 bases at V and 0 bases at J, with 10 bases between the two ends. The V gene's germline CDR1 is MNHEY and CDR2 SVGAGI. The CDR3 nucleotides are TGTGCCAGCTACGGAGGTTTGAACACTGAAGCTTTCTTT. This codes for CASYGGLNTEAFF.

The chain is built from TRBV6-2 or TRBV6-3 and TRBJ2-7, with 9 bases matching TRBD2. The length of the CDR3 is 16 residues. Germline V lookup: CDR1 MNHEY, CDR2 SVGEGT. Unmatched junction bases numbered 7, after V lost 2 bases and J lost 2 bases. The CDR3 region has the DNA TGTGCCAGCAGTTACAGGAGCGGGGGGACCCCCTACGAGCAGTACTTC. It is translated as CASSYRSGGTPYEQYF.

The CDR3 region is CASSLDSQISYGYTF. The CDR3 nucleotides are TGTGCCAGCTCACTAGACAGTCAAATTTCCTATGGCTACACCTTC. The rearrangement links TRBV18 to TRBJ1-2, with D perhaps matching TRBD1 (5 bases). With 4 bases removed from V and 4 bases from J, the gap between germline ends came to 16 bases. This CDR3 is built from 15 residues. In germline, CDR1 is KGHSH, CDR2 LQKENI.

This clone has a handful of counts. V and J are TRBV30 and TRBJ1-3, with TRBD1 matching over 12 bases. Germline values: CDR1 GTSNPN, CDR2 SVGIG (reference sequence). The length of the CDR3 is 16 residues. Trimming removed 1 base from V and 3 bases from J; junction bases left unmatched: 4. Written as DNA, the CDR3 is TGTGCCTGGAGTGCGGGACAGGGGGCTTTTGGAAACACCATATATTTT. This codes for CAWSAGQGAFGNTIYF.

This chain uses TRBV5-1 with TRBJ1-1, with D maybe TRBD1 (6 bases). CDR3 size: 16 residues. V lost 0 bases to trimming and J lost 0 bases, with 12 bases between them. Germline loops: CDR1 SGHRS, CDR2 YFSETQ. The DNA of the CDR3 is TGCGCCAGCAGCTTGGTCCCGGGACAATTGAACACTGAAGCTTTCTTT. This codes for CASSLVPGQLNTEAFF.

The chain employs TRBV19 and TRBJ1-6; 7 bases are shared with TRBD1. V trimming: 5 bases; J trimming: 8 bases; junction bases outside the gene matches: 9. The length of the CDR3 is 15 residues. Germline V lookup: CDR1 LNHDA, CDR2 SQIVND (reference sequence). CDR3: CASSAGTETDSPLHF. The CDR3 nucleotides read TGTGCCAGTAGTGCCGGGACAGAAACTGATTCACCCCTCCACTTT.

As regards this clone: This same CDR3 is encoded by further DNA sequences in the sample. The chain employs TRBV5-1 and TRBJ2-1, with 10 bases identical to TRBD2. The CDR3 is 16 amino acids. Germline V gene data show CDR1 as SGHRS and CDR2 as YFSETQ. V shed 0 bases, J shed 3 bases, and the junction held 3 bases outside the gene matches. The CDR3 region is CASSLEVAGGYNEQFF. For the CDR3, the DNA is TGCGCCAGCAGCTTGGAGGTAGCGGGGGGCTACAATGAGCAGTTCTTC.

The chain links TRBV24-1 to TRBJ1-2; 7 bases agree with TRBD1. With V trimmed by 4 bases and J by 8 bases, 9 bases remained unmatched. The CDR3 has 14 residues. Germline V CDR1 and CDR2: KGHDR, SFDVKD. CDR3 nucleotide sequence: TGTGCCACCAGTGACAGGACAGGCTTGGGGGGCTACACCTTC. Amino acid sequence: CATSDRTGLGGYTF.

The chain joins TRBV2 to TRBJ2-7, with TRBD1 identical over 8 bases. J lost 6 bases, V lost 6 bases, and 4 bases had no gene match. The CDR3 has 12 amino acids. The germline gives CDR1 SNHLY, CDR2 FYNNEI. DNA of the CDR3: TGTGCCAGCAGCTGGACAGGGATCGAGCAGTACGTC. Amino acid sequence: CASSWTGIEQYV.

This rearrangement joins TRBV21-1 to TRBJ2-6; the D call in the table, TRBD2, was not verified against the DNA. TRBV21-1 is a known pseudogene. The CDR3 covers 16 residues. The CDR3: CASSKRGQSGANVLTF. CDR3 in DNA: TGTGCCAGCAGCAAAAGAGGGCAATCTGGGGCCAACGTCCTGACTTTC.

The V gene is TRBV2, the J gene TRBJ2-7, with D possibly matching TRBD2 (6 bases). Germline CDR1 SNHLY, CDR2 FYNNEI. The V end was cut by 7 bases, the J end by 7 bases, with 17 bases between. The CDR3 length is 13 residues. The CDR3 loop reads CASNRDSLGEQYV. Written as DNA, the CDR3 is TGTGCCAGCAACCGGGACTCCCTAGGGGAGCAGTACGTC.

Here the CDR3 reads CASSIDGQGAKDEQFF. CDR3 coding DNA: TGTGCCAGTAGTATAGATGGACAGGGGGCAAAGGATGAGCAGTTCTTC. The V call is TRBV19, the J call TRBJ2-1; 11 bases line up with TRBD1. V lost 0 bases, J lost 8 bases, and 6 bases stayed unmatched. The CDR3 consists of 16 residues. The germline V gene encodes CDR1 LNHDA and CDR2 SQIVND (reference sequence). The full variable domain, in which reference TRBV19 and TRBJ2-1 provide the parts outside the CDR3, is DGGITQSPKYLFRKEGQNVTLSCEQNLNHDAMYWYRQDPGQGLRLIYYSQIVNDFQKGDIAEGYSVSREKKESFPLTVTSAQKNPTAFYLCASSIDGQGAKDEQFFGPGTRLTVL.

The chain couples TRBV5-1 to TRBJ2-7, with 8 bases that match TRBD2. The CDR3 has 16 residues. Trimming at V came to 6 bases and at J to 3 bases, leaving 14 bases not matched to a gene. Per the germline V gene, CDR1 is SGHRS and CDR2 is YFSETQ. This CDR3 reads CASNGPRGGKNYEQYF. CDR3 sequence (DNA): TGCGCCAGCAATGGTCCCCGGGGGGGAAAAAACTACGAGCAGTACTTC.

This clone was counted once. The chain couples TRBV12-5 to TRBJ1-3, with D possibly matching TRBD1 (5 bases). CDR1 and CDR2 (germline): LGHNT, FRNRAP. The CDR3 has 14 residues. The germline V and J ends were trimmed by 6 bases and 1 base, with 10 bases remaining between them. DNA of the CDR3: TGTGCTAGTGGCAGGGAAGAGTCTGGAAACACCATATATTTT. Translated: CASGREESGNTIYF.

The V and J genes are TRBV19 and TRBJ2-5; 8 nucleotides align to TRBD2. CDR1 is LNHDA and CDR2 is SQIVND in the germline V gene (reference sequence). The CDR3 has 13 amino acids. J was trimmed by 4 bases and V by 5 bases; bases with no gene match: 3. This CDR3 is CASSPSGGETQYF. The CDR3 coding sequence is TGTGCCAGTAGTCCGAGCGGGGGAGAGACCCAGTACTTC.

This rearrangement joins TRBV7-8 to TRBJ2-3; TRBD2 is a possible D gene (6 bases). The CDR3 consists of 13 residues. V dropped 7 bases and J dropped 6 bases, with 14 bases sitting between them. Per the germline V gene, CDR1 is SGHVS and CDR2 is FQNEAQ. The DNA for the CDR3 is TGTGCCAGCACAACCTTCAGCGGGGATACGCAGTATTTT. Amino acids: CASTTFSGDTQYF.

The rearrangement uses TRBV6-2 or TRBV6-3 and TRBJ1-2; D unclear. This CDR3 comprises 12 residues. Germline CDR1 is MNHEY and CDR2 is SVGEGT. The V and J ends lost 4 bases and 2 bases respectively, with 5 bases between them. CDR3 protein: CASSWQNYGYTF. DNA for the CDR3: TGTGCCAGCAGTTGGCAGAACTATGGCTACACCTTC.

V usage is TRBV6-7 and J usage is TRBJ1-6; D call uncertain. TRBV6-7 is identified as an open reading frame with a role that is uncertain. With 4 bases removed from V and 0 bases from J, the gap between germline ends came to 7 bases. The CDR3 length is 15 residues. The CDR3 bases are TGTGCCAGCAGTTTTCTGAGCTCCTATAATTCACCCCTCCACTTT. Translation gives CASSFLSSYNSPLHF.

V gene TRBV6-4 combines with J gene TRBJ1-2; tentatively, D is TRBD1 (5 bases). Deletions cut 3 bases from V and 2 bases from J, with 13 bases between. The germline V gene has CDR1 MRHNA and CDR2 SNTAGT. CDR3 length: 15 amino acids. This CDR3 is CASSDQAGPNYGYTF. CDR3 sequence (DNA): TGTGCCAGCAGTGATCAGGCAGGGCCGAACTATGGCTACACCTTC.

As concerns this clone: This CDR3 is also generated by other DNA sequences in the sample. J is TRBJ2-3 and V is TRBV6-5; D possibly corresponds to TRBD2 (7 bases). CDR1 is MNHEY and CDR2 is SVGAGI in the germline V gene. V was shortened by 6 bases and J by 3 bases, with 13 bases between the two germline ends. The CDR3 runs 14 residues. The DNA for the CDR3 is TGTGCCAGCAGCCGAGGGGGGGTTACAGATACGCAGTATTTT. Protein sequence: CASSRGGVTDTQYF.